The 14 T cell receptor beta chains below all came from one sample that was sequenced in a study of cytomegalovirus exposure and HLA in healthy donors. Primers included in the PCR were 60 Vbeta and 13 Jbeta primers. Repertoires were generated with immunoSEQ multiplex PCR, while TCRdb's copy carries only in-frame clones and drops some. This table holds 75,000 to 95,000 clones, over 60% found once. The sample consisted of PBMCs. These receptor sequences come from a man aged 25 to 40 in good health and CMV-seronegative.

This clone was recorded a few times. The rearrangement uses TRBV19 and TRBJ2-6; D perhaps matches TRBD1 (7 bases). Germline lookup yields CDR1 LNHDA and CDR2 SQIVND (reference sequence). V shed 9 bases and J shed 2 bases, with 11 bases lying between them. The CDR3 is 14 residues long. CDR3 coding DNA: TGTGCCAGCTTCAGGGGGGCTGGGGCCAACGTCCTGACTTTC. This sequence encodes CASFRGAGANVLTF.

A note on this clone: This sample includes further DNA sequences coding for the same CDR3. The rearrangement uses TRBV5-1 and TRBJ2-5; possible D gene TRBD1, 5 bases. In germline, CDR1 is SGHRS, CDR2 YFSETQ. The CDR3 is 13 residues long. V lost 1 base to trimming and J lost 3 bases, with 7 bases between them. The CDR3 protein is CASSLLGEETQYF. In nucleotides, the CDR3 is TGCGCCAGCAGCTTGTTAGGGGAAGAGACCCAGTACTTC.

The gene calls are TRBV6-1 and TRBJ1-2, with TRBD1 identical over 8 bases. Germline CDR1 and CDR2: MNHNS and SASEGT. V lost 3 bases to trimming and J lost 3 bases; unmatched junction nucleotides: 0. The CDR3 consists of 13 residues. In DNA, the CDR3 is TGTGCCAGCAGTGAGACAGGGGACTATGGCTACACCTTC. Amino acids: CASSETGDYGYTF.

The DNA of the CDR3 is TGTGCCAGCAGCGGGCTGACAGGGGGCTACAATGAGCAGTTCTTC. It specifies CASSGLTGGYNEQFF. The chain links TRBV11-3 to TRBJ2-1; 9 bases line up with TRBD1. CDR1 and CDR2 (germline): SGHNT, YENEEA. V gave up 5 bases and J gave up 3 bases; unmatched junction bases: 5. This CDR3 contains 15 residues.

The chain carries TRBV5-1 and TRBJ2-5; 7 nucleotides line up with TRBD2. The DNA matches TRBJ2-7 better at its end, which makes the J call doubtful. CDR1 is SGHRS, CDR2 YFSETQ, per germline. The CDR3 totals 14 residues. CDR3 residues: CASSFRTGRYEQYF. The DNA of the CDR3 is TGCGCCAGCAGCTTTAGGACCGGGAGGTACGAGCAGTACTTC.

In DNA, the CDR3 is TGTGCCAGTAGTAGCCCCGCTAGCGGGGGCTCAGATACGCAGTATTTT. It yields the protein CASSSPASGGSDTQYF. V and J are TRBV19 and TRBJ2-3; TRBD2 aligns across 10 bases. V lost 4 bases to trimming and J lost 4 bases; unmatched junction nucleotides: 8. Germline-derived CDR1 and CDR2 are LNHDA and SQIVND (reference sequence). CDR3 size: 16 residues.

The V and J genes are TRBV7-9 and TRBJ2-5; the match to TRBD1 covers 7 bases. With V trimmed by 1 base and J by 4 bases, 6 bases remained unmatched. Per germline, CDR1 SEHNR and CDR2 FQNEAQ (reference sequence). This CDR3 is 15 amino acids long. The chain's CDR3 is CASSLDRGRRETQYF. DNA of the CDR3: TGTGCCAGCAGCTTAGATAGGGGGCGCCGAGAGACCCAGTACTTC.

The chain is built from TRBV7-9 and TRBJ2-1; no firm D call. CDR3 length equals 14 residues. Germline loops: CDR1 SEHNR, CDR2 FQNEAQ (reference sequence). Trimming took 0 bases from V and 7 from J, leaving 10 bases between them. The CDR3 reads CASSLATSRNEQFF. For the CDR3, the DNA is TGTGCCAGCAGCTTAGCGACTTCTAGGAATGAGCAGTTCTTC.

The rearrangement joins TRBV5-5 to TRBJ2-3, with 9 bases that match TRBD1. The germline gives CDR1 SGHKS, CDR2 YYEKEE (reference sequence). V lost 0 bases and J lost 4; bases outside the gene matches: 6. CDR3 length: 16 residues. The CDR3 nucleotides read TGTGCCAGCAGCTTGGGGGACAGGGTTGGTGCAGATACGCAGTATTTT. Translated, it gives CASSLGDRVGADTQYF. The complete variable domain, with remaining parts taken from reference TRBV5-5 and TRBJ2-3, reads DAGVTQSPTHLIKTRGQQVTLRCSPISGHKSVSWYQQVLGQGPQFIFQYYEKEERGRGNFPDRFSARQFPNYSSELNVNALLLGDSALYLCASSLGDRVGADTQYFGPGTRLTVL.

V gene TRBV7-9 combines with J gene TRBJ2-5; TRBD1 might be the D (7 bases). The DNA end is a closer match to TRBJ2-7, so the J assignment may be wrong. Germline V CDR1 and CDR2: SEHNR, FQNEAQ (reference sequence). CDR3 length equals 13 residues. Here the CDR3 reads CASSTRGAYEQYF. The CDR3 DNA sequence: TGTGCCAGCAGCACCAGGGGGGCCTACGAGCAGTACTTC.

Turning to this clone: This CDR3 is also generated by other DNA sequences in the sample. The CDR3 DNA follows: TGTGCCAGCAGAGTGATGCGATATAATGAGCAGTTCTTC. This gives the protein CASRVMRYNEQFF. J is TRBJ2-1 and V is TRBV11-2, with no clear D. CDR3 length: 13 residues. V lost 6 bases, J lost 7 bases, and 13 bases lay in between. Germline V gives CDR1 SGHAT, CDR2 FQNNGV.

This clone was seen just once. The chain employs TRBV7-2 and TRBJ1-4; D perhaps matches TRBD1 (6 bases). There are 15 residues in the CDR3. Germline V gene data show CDR1 as SGHTA and CDR2 as FQGNSA. Trimming left V 5 bases short and J 8 bases short, with 18 bases between. The CDR3 DNA reads as TGTGCCAGCAGCCTAGGGACATGGGGTGAGGAAAAACTGTTTTTT. Translating it yields CASSLGTWGEEKLFF.

On this clone itself: Other DNA sequences in the sample encode the same CDR3. The chain has TRBV5-1 and TRBJ2-7; 8 positions match TRBD1. V was pared by 1 base and J by 4 bases, with 7 bases of the junction left unmatched. The CDR3 length is 15 residues. Germline CDR1 is SGHRS and CDR2 is YFSETQ. The CDR3 sequence is CASSLNGQGIYEQYF. CDR3 sequence (DNA): TGCGCCAGCAGCTTGAACGGACAGGGTATTTACGAGCAGTACTTC. Together with reference TRBV5-1 and TRBJ2-7, the CDR3 gives the full variable domain: KAGVTQTPRYLIKTRGQQVTLSCSPISGHRSVSWYQQTPGQGLQFLFEYFSETQRNKGNFPGRFSGRQFSNSRSEMNVSTLELGDSALYLCASSLNGQGIYEQYFGPGTRLTVT.

This chain joins TRBV19 and TRBJ2-7; 11 bases align to TRBD2. CDR1 is LNHDA, CDR2 SQIVND, per germline (reference sequence). The CDR3 totals 14 residues. Germline trimming cut 5 bases from V and 4 bases from J; bases unmatched to any gene: 4. The CDR3 region is CASSQLAGVYEQYF. For the CDR3, the DNA is TGTGCCAGTAGTCAACTAGCGGGAGTGTACGAGCAGTACTTC.